This TCR beta chain originates from a study of regulatory T cells in long-lasting Graves disease (dated by TCRdb to about 2021). Describing the broader study: Patients with newly diagnosed Graves' disease had been on antithyroid drugs for under 3 months. Patients with persistent Graves' disease were compared with patients with newly diagnosed Graves' disease using TCR sequencing and RNA sequencing of peripheral blood. The study was registered as a clinical trial and conducted in China. A total of around 35 samples underwent TCR sequencing, from about 13 patients with persistent Graves' disease and roughly 20 patients with newly diagnosed Graves' disease.

Taken with the paper, the label for time point translates to: newly diagnosed GD, antithyroid drugs for less than 3 months. For both TCR sequencing and RNA sequencing, RNA was extracted from PBMCs in TRIzol. The diagnosis of Graves' disease followed American Thyroid Association guidelines. Patients were recruited from an endocrinology department in Xi'an, China. Each patient gave approximately 10 milliliters of peripheral blood, collected in an EDTA anticoagulant tube. Ficoll Paque Plus density gradient separation was used to isolate PBMCs, and no additional T cell sorting was done. An Agilent 2100 Bioanalyzer and agarose gel were used to check RNA quality, and a NanoDrop 2000 was used to measure RNA concentration. From a lookup of the germline V gene, CDR1 and CDR2 are MRHNA and SNTAGT. V lost 3 bases and J lost 2 bases; the stretch between them is 7 bases long. The CDR3, cysteine through phenylalanine, is 13 amino acids long. The entry retains the CDR3 DNA only, 39 bases that are in frame from base 1.

The library relied on multiplex PCR. The sequencer listed for this sample is Illumina HiSeq 4000. TCR beta libraries were built with iRepertoire HTBI primers and Arm-PCR amplification of CDR3 regions. PCR products were gel purified before sequencing. In the source study's methods: Across samples, 55 to 80 TRBV and 13 to 15 TRBJ segments were identified and used for gene usage analysis of CDR3 amino acid clonotypes. COPE and FqMerger were used to merge the filtered high-quality paired reads into contigs. Contigs were aligned with BLAST to IMGT TRBV, TRBD and TRBJ reference genes, and CDR3 was defined per IMGT. Highly expanded clones were defined as clonotypes with a frequency above 0.1%. Shannon entropy served as the measure of repertoire diversity, while the Gini coefficient captured V-J evenness. A clonotype was considered public if more than one individual shared it. Starting from the raw public reads, TCRdb applied fastp trimming at Q25, assembled clones with MiXCR and retained in-frame beta chains. Identical CDR3 proteins give one entry, which carries the most common genes and DNA. TCRdb's processing, not the authors' own work, is the source of the V and J calls. This sample comprises 400,000 to 500,000 distinct CDR3 sequences, under 15% of them detected only once. The ten largest clones add up to 16% of the sample.

This clonotype was picked up many times. Its antigen is currently not known. No much larger clone is present one base from it, and per-base qualities are unavailable. Here is what the overall study found, with its caveats: Persistent disease showed preferential use of TRBV28, TRBJ1-2 and TRBJ2-5, whereas newly diagnosed disease favored TRBV20-1 and TRBJ2-1. More public clonotypes were shared among persistent patients (under 3,000) than among newly diagnosed patients (more than 900). Only peripheral blood was studied, because thyroid tissue, the primary lesion, was inaccessible. Compared with newly diagnosed patients, patients with persistent Graves' disease had lower TCR Shannon entropy and fewer highly expanded clones, which suggests clonal expansion. Only the TCR beta chain was sequenced and analyzed. The small sample size was acknowledged by the authors as a limitation that may reduce accuracy.

The same sample was also studied in work on T cells in Graves' hyperthyroidism and ophthalmopathy. That second publication adds: Stable Graves' hyperthyroidism was defined as the absence of progression to ophthalmopathy over 18 months of follow-up. Hyperthyroidism patients were newly diagnosed, with disease duration under 2 months, and aged 18 to 65 years. The study excluded patients with uncontrolled infections, other autoimmune diseases, pregnancy or lactation. Diagnoses were based on clinical symptoms, serum thyroxine and TRAb, thyroid ultrasound and orbital computed tomography. The TCR CDR3 was subjected to a first round of RT-PCR using the HTBI primer set and the Qiagen OneStep RT-PCR kit. Most expanded thyroid clonotypes (frequency above 0.001) were also found in blood, which suggests that blood repertoires may mirror thyroid immune responses. In cross-validation, a model built on a 13 V-J signature told ophthalmopathy apart from stable hyperthyroidism with just under 90% sensitivity and 81% to 82% specificity, and in testing the same model reached 80%/75%. In validation, the model predicted progression to ophthalmopathy a median of about 6 months before onset, with about 64% sensitivity and 72.22% specificity. A discovery cohort of approximately 100 patients, about 43 with Graves' ophthalmopathy and approximately 55 with stable Graves' hyperthyroidism, was used to find distinguishing TCR V-J signatures. An independent validation cohort of under 20 hyperthyroidism patients and roughly 16 patients who later progressed to ophthalmopathy tested prospective prediction of ophthalmopathy. The 75 to 100 discovery patients were divided at random into training and test sets in a 7:3 ratio. The study also compared thyroid tissue and blood T-cell repertoires from about six Graves' hyperthyroidism patients. Following sampling, methimazole starting at 30 mg daily was given to hyperthyroidism patients, and high-dose intravenous methylprednisolone was given to ophthalmopathy patients. Libraries were constructed in a second round of multiplex PCR, after which size selection and purification were carried out. Paired-end sequencing of the libraries was performed with 100 bp reads on an Illumina HiSeq2000. Raw data were processed with SOAPnuke, discarding reads with adapters, uncalled bases, mean Phred below 15, or no exact constant-primer or identifier match. COPE v1.2.5 was used to merge high-quality paired reads, and clonotypes were defined as unique nucleotide sequences. MiTCR v1.1 was used to align the clonotypes against IMGT TRBV, TRBD and TRBJ reference segments. Only V-J combinations with frequency above 0.0001, covering 99% to 99.2% of repertoires, were analysed. A TCS score was defined as the ratio between F50 (clonal expansion) and ExV (chaos), using BLOSUM62-based TCRdist between CDR3 peptides within each V-J. Welch's t-statistics and random forest reduced approximately 520 V-J features to roughly 13, which were used in a naive Bayes classifier (R e1071). No statistical method was used to set the sample size in advance, and investigators knew the group allocation. The paper describes TCR Vbeta CDR3 sequencing of 135 peripheral blood samples, made up of 43 ophthalmopathy patients, 70 to 75 hyperthyroidism patients and roughly 17 progressor patients.

This receptor was obtained from a woman aged 25 to 45 with Graves disease. Donor details come from another sample of the same person, matched by shared clones. The sequence links TRBV6-4 to TRBJ1-1, with the identity of the D gene unclear. Sample: peripheral blood mononuclear cells (PBMCs), taken at new diagnosis, from a patient treated with antithyroid drugs. The nucleotide sequence reads TGTGCCAGCAGTGAAAAGGACAACACTGAAGCTTTCTTT. Its protein reads: CASSEKDNTEAFF.